These T cell receptor beta chains were read from a single sample in a study of T cells after yellow fever vaccination. TCRdb reprocessed the 5' RACE reads via MiXCR and lists one record per CDR3 protein. The table records roughly 310,000 distinct CDR3 sequences, around 3.6% of them present only once. The material sequenced was PBMCs, taken on the day of the yellow fever booster vaccination. All receptors derive from a man between 18 and 29 years old who received the YFV17D yellow fever vaccine. The CDR3 runs from the conserved cysteine through the conserved F or W. A D gene is named only where the DNA matches it firmly. Size is stated for part of the rows, as once, few or many counts, or as a class when the clone is expanded.

d_gene,v_gene,abundance,len,j_gene,CDR3aa,CDR3nt
-,TRBV2,few,16,TRBJ1-4,CASESKETGTNEKLFF,TGTGCCAGCGAATCGAAAGAGACAGGAACTAATGAAAAACTGTTTTTT
-,TRBV7-9,few,15,TRBJ2-3,CASSTFTFSPDTQYF,TGTGCCAGCAGCACCTTCACGTTTTCCCCAGATACGCAGTATTTT
-,TRBV7-2,many,12,TRBJ2-1,CASSFVYNEQFF,TGTGCCAGCAGCTTTGTATACAATGAGCAGTTCTTC
-,TRBV11-2,many,14,TRBJ2-4,CASSPRVAKNIQYF,TGTGCCAGCAGCCCGCGGGTAGCCAAAAACATTCAGTACTTC
-,TRBV4-2,-,15,TRBJ2-1,CASSQVYQGDDEQFF,TGTGCCAGCAGCCAAGTCTACCAAGGGGACGATGAGCAGTTCTTC
TRBD2,TRBV24-1,few,17,TRBJ2-1,CATSDSGGPSSYNEQFF,TGTGCCACCAGTGACAGCGGGGGGCCGAGCTCCTACAATGAGCAGTTCTTC
-,TRBV4-3,few,15,TRBJ2-3,CASSQDGGGRDTQYF,TGCGCCAGCAGCCAAGATGGAGGGGGCCGAGATACGCAGTATTTT
-,TRBV7-8,few,15,TRBJ2-2,CASLQGRLNTGELFF,TGTGCCAGCCTCCAGGGCAGGTTGAACACCGGGGAGCTGTTTTTT
-,TRBV28,few,12,TRBJ1-2,CASSLPSHGYTF,TGTGCCAGCAGTTTGCCCAGCCATGGCTACACCTTC
-,TRBV20-1,-,15,TRBJ2-3,CSAISGDSATDTQYF,TGCAGTGCTATTTCCGGGGACTCCGCAACAGATACGCAGTATTTT
-,TRBV28,-,11,TRBJ1-2,CASNNYPPDTF,TGTGCCAGCAACAATTACCCACCGGACACCTTC
-,TRBV7-2,many,14,TRBJ1-1,CASSLEGGRGVPFF,TGTGCCAGCAGCTTAGAAGGCGGGCGGGGAGTTCCTTTCTTT
TRBD1,TRBV9,many,15,TRBJ1-6,CASSVRGQGDSPLHF,TGTGCCAGCAGCGTACGGGGACAGGGTGATTCACCCCTCCACTTT
TRBD2,TRBV7-8,many,16,TRBJ2-5,CASSLRRAGKMETQYF,TGTGCCAGCAGCCTGCGGAGAGCGGGGAAAATGGAGACCCAGTACTTC
-,TRBV7-2,-,14,TRBJ2-1,CASSLTSFPNEQFF,TGTGCCAGCAGCTTAACTAGCTTCCCCAATGAGCAGTTCTTC
-,TRBV29-1,few,15,TRBJ2-5,CSVEEVSVYQETQYF,TGCAGCGTTGAAGAAGTATCAGTTTACCAAGAGACCCAGTACTTC
-,TRBV12-3/TRBV12-4,few,13,TRBJ2-1,CASSLGSVYEQFF,TGTGCCAGCAGTTTGGGCTCGGTTTATGAGCAGTTCTTC
-,TRBV5-1,few,15,TRBJ2-3,CASSSSGGPADTQYF,TGCGCCAGCAGTTCCTCTGGGGGGCCGGCAGATACGCAGTATTTT
-,TRBV27,few,14,TRBJ2-7,CASSWEPFPYEQYF,TGTGCCAGCAGCTGGGAGCCATTCCCGTACGAGCAGTACTTC
TRBD1,TRBV15,few,16,TRBJ1-4,CATSKPTGSMAGKLFF,TGTGCCACCAGCAAGCCGACAGGGTCTATGGCAGGAAAACTGTTTTTT
TRBD2,TRBV5-1,many,17,TRBJ2-3,CASSGRGTGTRTDTQYF,TGCGCCAGCAGCGGACGGGGGACCGGGACTAGAACAGATACGCAGTATTTT
-,TRBV7-2,few,14,TRBJ2-5,CASSLVSGVETQYF,TGTGCCAGCAGCTTGGTGTCAGGGGTCGAGACCCAGTACTTC
TRBD2,TRBV12-3/TRBV12-4,many,13,TRBJ2-1,CASSLTSETEQFF,TGTGCCAGCAGTTTAACTAGCGAGACTGAGCAGTTCTTC
TRBD2,TRBV5-1,-,14,TRBJ2-1,CATGLAGDHNEQFF,TGCGCCACCGGACTAGCGGGGGACCACAATGAGCAGTTCTTC
-,TRBV6-5,-,14,TRBJ1-2,CASSYYRTNYGYTF,TGTGCCAGCAGTTACTACCGAACTAACTATGGCTACACCTTC
TRBD2,TRBV20-1,many,14,TRBJ2-4,CSAPGLARSDIQYF,TGCAGTGCACCGGGACTAGCTAGAAGCGACATTCAGTACTTC
TRBD2,TRBV28,many,15,TRBJ2-3,CATNNPGGADDTQYF,TGTGCCACCAACAATCCCGGGGGGGCCGACGATACGCAGTATTTT
-,TRBV9,-,15,TRBJ2-5,CASSVQLGGGETQYF,TGTGCCAGCAGCGTCCAGTTAGGGGGGGGAGAGACCCAGTACTTC
TRBD1,TRBV7-9,many,15,TRBJ1-6,CASSLVGTGISPLHF,TGTGCCAGCAGCTTAGTGGGGACAGGGATCTCACCCCTCCACTTT
TRBD2,TRBV24-1,-,17,TRBJ2-1,CATSDPTSGGYYNEQFF,TGTGCCACCAGTGACCCGACTAGCGGGGGTTACTACAATGAGCAGTTCTTC
TRBD2,TRBV10-3,many,13,TRBJ2-1,CAIVASGGNEQFF,TGTGCCATCGTGGCTAGCGGGGGCAATGAGCAGTTCTTC
TRBD1,TRBV27,-,16,TRBJ1-5,CASSELGTGDNQPQHF,TGTGCCAGCAGTGAACTCGGGACAGGGGACAATCAGCCCCAGCATTTT
-,TRBV5-5,few,15,TRBJ1-5,CASGALGGSNQPQHF,TGTGCCAGCGGAGCCTTGGGGGGCAGCAATCAGCCCCAGCATTTT
-,TRBV27,many,12,TRBJ2-5,CASRGLEETQYF,TGTGCCAGCAGAGGGCTGGAGGAGACCCAGTACTTC
TRBD1,TRBV6-5,few,16,TRBJ2-3,CASRSVRTGITDTQYF,TGTGCCAGCAGAAGCGTCCGGACAGGGATCACAGATACGCAGTATTTT
TRBD2,TRBV7-6,-,19,TRBJ2-5,CASSLVVDTRTSSRETQYF,TGTGCCAGCAGCTTAGTTGTGGACACGCGGACTAGCAGTCGAGAGACCCAGTACTTC
TRBD2,TRBV28,many,13,TRBJ2-3,CASSGTSGNTQYF,TGTGCCAGCAGCGGGACTAGCGGAAATACGCAGTATTTT
TRBD2,TRBV5-1,many,15,TRBJ2-2,CASSSAGGYTGELFF,TGCGCCAGCAGCTCCGCGGGGGGATACACCGGGGAGCTGTTTTTT
-,TRBV12-3/TRBV12-4,many,12,TRBJ1-2,CASSSGIYGYTF,TGTGCCAGCAGTTCCGGGATCTATGGCTACACCTTC
-,TRBV4-1,few,15,TRBJ2-5,CASSQLGLGGETQYF,TGCGCCAGCAGCCAACTGGGACTCGGGGGAGAGACCCAGTACTTC
TRBD1,TRBV3-1,-,16,TRBJ2-1,CASSQVGTGVWNEQFF,TGTGCCAGCAGCCAAGTGGGGACAGGGGTGTGGAATGAGCAGTTCTTC
TRBD1,TRBV7-2,many,14,TRBJ2-1,CASMPGQGVNEQFF,TGTGCCAGCATGCCGGGACAGGGAGTAAATGAGCAGTTCTTC
-,TRBV4-3,-,15,TRBJ2-7,CASSQFSGSSYEQYF,TGCGCCAGCAGCCAATTCAGTGGAAGCTCCTACGAGCAGTACTTC
-,TRBV3-1,few,14,TRBJ2-3,CASSPNGATDTQYF,TGTGCCAGCAGCCCGAATGGTGCGACAGATACGCAGTATTTT
-,TRBV7-9,few,15,TRBJ1-5,CASSFGSPGNQPQHF,TGTGCCAGCAGCTTCGGGTCCCCAGGCAATCAGCCCCAGCATTTT
-,TRBV5-6,few,14,TRBJ2-1,CARNGPVLRGEQFF,TGTGCCAGGAACGGTCCCGTTCTCAGGGGAGAGCAGTTCTTC